The entry below gives a single TCR beta chain sequence along with its context. Among the patients, none had received any treatment before thyroid surgery. These data are taken from a study of metastatic and nonmetastatic thyroid tumors. TCRdb recomputed clones from the PCR reads via MiXCR. The data contain roughly 34,000 clones, roughly 15% of them singletons. Specimen: blood. The sequence came from a male donor with papillary thyroid cancer or a benign thyroid nodule (not recorded which). Some clones in this sample may be carry-over from other donors' samples.

The CDR3 sequence is CASSRGEGTEAFF. The DNA for the CDR3 is TGTGCCAGCAGTAGGGGAGAAGGCACTGAAGCTTTCTTT. The gene calls are TRBV12-3 or TRBV12-4 and TRBJ1-1, with D perhaps matching TRBD1 (5 bases). This CDR3 region has 13 residues. Trimming left V 5 bases short and J 4 bases short, with 11 bases between.